The TCR beta chain described here comes from a study of blood T cell repertoires in COVID-19. Study-wide context: The study drew acute and convalescent COVID-19 samples from the United States, Italy and Spain. Sources were T cells, B-cell-depleted T cells, or PBMCs; the material itself was cDNA or gDNA.

The V and J ends lost 4 bases and 4 bases, in that order; junction bases with no gene match: 4. Germline lookup yields CDR1 LGHNA and CDR2 YNFKEQ. The CDR3 contains 14 residues. This clone occurred a few times. Profiled with immunoSEQ multiplex PCR; TCRdb holds only in-frame clones, not every one. Here the sample spans fewer than 85,000 clones, less than 85% being singletons. J is TRBJ2-7 and V is TRBV4-2; 10 nucleotides match TRBD1. This TCR derives from a human donor with acute or convalescent COVID-19. The donor label of this sample is uncertain. Sequencing used peripheral blood. The CDR3 protein is CASSRWDRGYEQYF. The CDR3, as DNA: TGTGCCAGCAGCCGATGGGACAGGGGTTACGAGCAGTACTTC.